Listed below are T cell receptor beta chains from one sample, sequenced in a study of CD8+ T cells in alopecia areata. Assay: immunoSEQ multiplex PCR; the TCRdb copy retains only in-frame clones and omits some. The sample lists about 180,000 clones, about 55% seen once, with about 10% in the top ten. The specimen was CD8+ T cells sorted from blood, collected at week 24, from a patient treated with tofacitinib. The receptors were gathered from a human donor with alopecia areata. The CDR3 runs from the conserved cysteine through the conserved F or W. The order of the fields is J gene, V gene, D gene, clone size, CDR3 protein, CDR3 DNA. The D gene is left open where the match is weak. The size of a clone is reported for some rows only, either as once, few or many, or as a class for expanded clones.

TRBJ2-1	TRBV5-6	NA	few	CASNSYNEQFF	TGTGCCAGTAACTCATACAATGAGCAGTTCTTC
TRBJ2-5	TRBV11-2	NA	few	CASSFGWGDETQYF	TGTGCCAGCAGCTTTGGTTGGGGAGACGAGACCCAGTACTTC
TRBJ2-2	TRBV27	NA	NA	CASKSGGPSAGELFF	TGTGCCAGCAAATCCGGGGGCCCTTCGGCCGGGGAGCTGTTTTTT
TRBJ1-5	TRBV6-4	NA	NA	CASSDGGPQHF	TGTGCCAGCAGTGACGGCGGGCCCCAGCATTTT
TRBJ2-3	TRBV4-1	TRBD1	NA	CASSQPQGTDTQYF	TGCGCCAGCAGCCAACCACAGGGGACAGATACGCAGTATTTT
TRBJ1-4	TRBV7-9	NA	few	CASTRNENEKLFF	TGTGCCAGCACGCGGAACGAAAATGAAAAACTGTTTTTT
TRBJ2-7	TRBV4-1	TRBD1	NA	CASSQAFRDSSYEQYF	TGCGCCAGCAGCCAAGCCTTCCGGGACAGCTCCTACGAGCAGTACTTC
TRBJ2-1	TRBV4-3	NA	NA	CASSQDRRGGDSDEQFF	TGCGCCAGCAGCCAAGATCGTCGGGGTGGTGATTCGGATGAGCAGTTCTTC
TRBJ1-1	TRBV29-1	TRBD1	NA	CSVDQGANTEAFF	TGCAGCGTTGACCAGGGGGCAAACACTGAAGCTTTCTTT
TRBJ1-3	TRBV29-1	TRBD1	once	CSVSRDSSGNTIYF	TGCAGCGTGTCCCGGGACAGCTCTGGAAACACCATATATTTT
TRBJ2-1	TRBV29-1	TRBD2	NA	CSVDLAGRYNEQFF	TGCAGCGTTGATCTAGCGGGGAGATACAATGAGCAGTTCTTC
TRBJ2-3	TRBV29-1	TRBD1	NA	CSVGFRDRGKMDTQYF	TGCAGCGTTGGCTTCCGGGACAGGGGAAAAATGGATACGCAGTATTTT
TRBJ2-7	TRBV9	NA	NA	CASSVDPGLGYEQYF	TGTGCCAGCAGCGTAGACCCGGGCCTCGGGTACGAGCAGTACTTC
TRBJ1-2	TRBV10-3	NA	once	CAISEGTAHRGYTF	TGTGCCATCAGTGAGGGGACTGCACACCGAGGCTACACCTTC
TRBJ1-1	TRBV4-1	NA	NA	CASSQDLGDTEAFF	TGCGCCAGCAGCCAAGATTTGGGGGACACTGAAGCTTTCTTT
TRBJ2-5	TRBV4-3	NA	few	CASSQVMKRQETQYF	TGCGCCAGCAGCCAAGTAATGAAACGGCAAGAGACCCAGTACTTC
TRBJ1-2	TRBV27	TRBD1	few	CASSLENTGGGGYTF	TGTGCCAGCAGTTTAGAGAACACAGGGGGCGGTGGCTACACCTTC
TRBJ1-1	TRBV30	NA	NA	CAWSWGQTEAFF	TGTGCCTGGAGTTGGGGTCAGACTGAAGCTTTCTTT
TRBJ2-6	TRBV27	NA	once	CASRGQGTNVLTF	TGTGCCAGCAGGGGTCAGGGTACCAACGTCCTGACTTTC
TRBJ2-5	TRBV19	NA	once	CASSPGFGGFQETQYF	TGTGCCAGTAGTCCCGGATTTGGGGGCTTCCAAGAGACCCAGTACTTC
TRBJ2-1	TRBV2	NA	NA	CAIPSMEYNEQFF	TGTGCCATACCCTCTATGGAATACAATGAGCAGTTCTTC
TRBJ1-1	TRBV29-1	NA	few	CSVEPGGTEAFF	TGCAGCGTTGAACCGGGGGGCACTGAAGCTTTCTTT
TRBJ2-2	TRBV10-3	NA	NA	CAISESGGRSPGELFF	TGTGCCATCAGTGAATCAGGGGGGCGCAGTCCCGGGGAGCTGTTTTTT
TRBJ1-5	TRBV27	NA	NA	CASRVEGFGRQPQHF	TGTGCCAGCAGGGTTGAGGGGTTTGGTCGTCAGCCCCAGCATTTT
TRBJ2-2	TRBV27	TRBD1	once	CASTGTGDTGELFF	TGTGCCAGCACCGGGACAGGGGACACCGGGGAGCTGTTTTTT
TRBJ1-1	TRBV30	NA	NA	CAWMPQENTEAFF	TGTGCCTGGATGCCACAGGAGAACACTGAAGCTTTCTTT
TRBJ2-7	TRBV11-2	NA	NA	CASSESSYEQYF	TGTGCCAGTAGCGAAAGTTCCTACGAGCAGTACTTC
TRBJ2-3	TRBV7-2	TRBD2	few	CASSLGTSGHSTDTQYF	TGTGCCAGCAGCTTGGGAACTAGCGGACATAGCACAGATACGCAGTATTTT
TRBJ1-5	TRBV30	NA	few	CAWSVSIAGNQPQHF	TGTGCCTGGAGTGTAAGTATCGCAGGCAATCAGCCCCAGCATTTT
TRBJ1-2	TRBV11-2	NA	NA	CASSFNRDDGYTF	TGTGCCAGCAGCTTCAATAGGGATGATGGCTACACCTTC
TRBJ2-7	TRBV29-1	TRBD2	NA	CSADREEPYEQYF	TGCAGCGCAGACCGGGAGGAACCGTACGAGCAGTACTTC
TRBJ1-6	TRBV5-6	TRBD1	NA	CASSSASDRPNSPLHF	TGTGCCAGCAGCTCCGCCTCGGACAGGCCTAATTCACCCCTCCACTTT
TRBJ1-6	TRBV11-2	NA	few	CASSLDENVVGSPLHF	TGTGCCAGCAGCTTAGATGAGAATGTCGTGGGGTCACCCCTCCACTTT
TRBJ2-7	TRBV30	NA	few	CAWSVGGQQYF	TGTGCCTGGAGTGTCGGGGGCCAGCAGTACTTC
TRBJ1-1	TRBV29-1	NA	few	CSVDRGWQDSDGVNTEAFF	TGCAGCGTTGATCGGGGGTGGCAGGACAGCGACGGGGTAAACACTGAAGCTTTCTTT
TRBJ2-7	TRBV30	NA	NA	CAWSVVNEQYF	TGTGCCTGGAGTGTCGTGAACGAGCAGTACTTC
TRBJ1-1	TRBV9	TRBD1	NA	CASSGPGGSSTEAFF	TGTGCCAGCAGCGGACCAGGGGGCTCGAGCACTGAAGCTTTCTTT
TRBJ1-2	TRBV9	NA	NA	CASSGITLDGYTF	TGTGCCAGCAGCGGGATAACGTTGGACGGCTACACCTTC
TRBJ2-6	TRBV2	NA	NA	CAAAGGSGANVLTF	TGTGCCGCCGCAGGAGGGTCTGGGGCCAACGTCCTGACTTTC
TRBJ1-1	TRBV5-6	NA	NA	CASSLGWNTEAFF	TGTGCCAGCAGCTTAGGATGGAACACTGAAGCTTTCTTT
TRBJ1-5	TRBV29-1	TRBD1	NA	CSVEPGQVFLNQPQHF	TGCAGCGTTGAACCGGGACAGGTTTTCCTCAATCAGCCCCAGCATTTT
TRBJ2-7	TRBV30	NA	NA	CAWSVAGYEQYF	TGTGCCTGGAGTGTTGCGGGCTACGAGCAGTACTTC
TRBJ1-6	TRBV15	TRBD1	NA	CATSARQGSNSPLHF	TGTGCCACCAGCGCCCGACAGGGATCAAATTCACCCCTCCACTTT
TRBJ1-2	TRBV27	NA	NA	CASTPSSGGGYTF	TGTGCCAGCACCCCCAGTTCGGGGGGAGGCTACACCTTC
TRBJ1-4	TRBV7-6	TRBD1	NA	CASSQGEDRANEKLFF	TGTGCCAGCAGCCAAGGGGAGGACAGGGCTAATGAAAAACTGTTTTTT
TRBJ1-2	TRBV6-5	NA	NA	CASSRGDGYTF	TGTGCCAGCAGTCGTGGGGATGGCTACACCTTC
TRBJ2-6	TRBV13	TRBD1	NA	CASSASRDRGSGANVLTF	TGTGCCAGCAGCGCCTCCCGGGACAGGGGTTCTGGGGCCAACGTCCTGACTTTC
TRBJ1-6	TRBV27	NA	NA	CASSPMGTSPLHF	TGTGCCAGCAGTCCTATGGGAACCTCACCCCTCCACTTT
TRBJ2-5	TRBV6-5	NA	NA	CASSEEGGQETQYF	TGTGCCAGCAGTGAGGAGGGGGGCCAAGAGACCCAGTACTTC
TRBJ2-3	TRBV4-1	NA	NA	CASSHSSSSGTDTQYF	TGCGCCAGCAGCCATTCGTCTAGTAGTGGCACAGATACGCAGTATTTT
TRBJ1-2	TRBV7-9	NA	NA	CASSLSDGIFTF	TGTGCCAGCAGCTTAAGCGACGGCATTTTCACCTTC
TRBJ1-5	TRBV7-9	TRBD1	NA	CASSLGKRTGAEQPQHF	TGTGCCAGCAGCTTAGGGAAGAGGACAGGCGCCGAACAGCCCCAGCATTTT
TRBJ2-3	TRBV27	TRBD2	NA	CASSFRAGGTDTQYF	TGTGCCAGCAGTTTTCGAGCGGGGGGCACAGATACGCAGTATTTT